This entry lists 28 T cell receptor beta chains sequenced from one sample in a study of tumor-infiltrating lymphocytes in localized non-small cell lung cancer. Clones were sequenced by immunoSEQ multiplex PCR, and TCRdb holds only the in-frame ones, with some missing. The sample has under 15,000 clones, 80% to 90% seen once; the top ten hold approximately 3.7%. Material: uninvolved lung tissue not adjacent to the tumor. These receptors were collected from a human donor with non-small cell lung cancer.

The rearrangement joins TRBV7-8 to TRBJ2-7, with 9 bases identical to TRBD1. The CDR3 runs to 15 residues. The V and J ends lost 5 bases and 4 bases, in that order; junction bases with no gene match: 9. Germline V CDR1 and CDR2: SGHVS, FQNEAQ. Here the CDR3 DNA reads TGTGCCAGCAGCCTAGGTGGGACAGGGAAATACGAGCAGTACTTC. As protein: CASSLGGTGKYEQYF. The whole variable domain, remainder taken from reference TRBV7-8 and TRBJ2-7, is GAGVSQSPRYKVAKRGQDVALRCDPISGHVSLFWYQQALGQGPEFLTYFQNEAQLDKSGLPSDRFFAERPEGSVSTLKIQRTQQEDSAVYLCASSLGGTGKYEQYFGPGTRLTVT.

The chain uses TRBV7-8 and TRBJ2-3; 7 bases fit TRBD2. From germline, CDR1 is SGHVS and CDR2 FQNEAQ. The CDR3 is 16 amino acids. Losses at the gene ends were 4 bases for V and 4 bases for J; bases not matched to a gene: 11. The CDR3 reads CASSSPSGVGADTQYF. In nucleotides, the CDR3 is TGTGCCAGCAGCTCCCCTAGCGGAGTGGGAGCAGATACGCAGTATTTT.

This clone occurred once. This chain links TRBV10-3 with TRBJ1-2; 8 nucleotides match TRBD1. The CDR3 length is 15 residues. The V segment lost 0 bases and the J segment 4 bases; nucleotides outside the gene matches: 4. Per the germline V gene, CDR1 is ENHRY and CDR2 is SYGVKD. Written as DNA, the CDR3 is TGTGCCATCAGTGAGTCGGACAGGGCAATCTATGGCTACACCTTC. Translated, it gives CAISESDRAIYGYTF.

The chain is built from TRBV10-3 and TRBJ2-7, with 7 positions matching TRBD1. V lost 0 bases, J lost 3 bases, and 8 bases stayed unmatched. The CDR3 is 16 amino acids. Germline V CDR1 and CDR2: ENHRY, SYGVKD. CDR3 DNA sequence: TGTGCCATCAGTGAGTCGTTCGGGGACAGCTTCTACGAGCAGTACTTC. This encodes CAISESFGDSFYEQYF.

The chain's CDR3 is CASSTRGDSNTIYF. CDR3 bases: TGTGCCAGCAGCACTCGTGGGGACAGCAACACCATATATTTT. The chain couples TRBV7-6 to TRBJ1-3; 7 bases agree with TRBD1. The junction had 8 bases not matched to a gene; V was cut back by 5 bases and J by 7 bases. The CDR3 sequence is 14 residues long. Germline V CDR1 and CDR2: SGHVS, FNYEAQ.

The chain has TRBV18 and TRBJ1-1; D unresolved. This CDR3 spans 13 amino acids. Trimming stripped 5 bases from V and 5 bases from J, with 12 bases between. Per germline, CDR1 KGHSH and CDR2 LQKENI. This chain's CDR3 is CASSSISGTEAFF. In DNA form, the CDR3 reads TGTGCCAGCTCATCGATATCGGGGACTGAAGCTTTCTTT. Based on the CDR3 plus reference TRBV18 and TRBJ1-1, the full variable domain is NAGVMQNPRHLVRRRGQEARLRCSPMKGHSHVYWYRQLPEEGLKFMVYLQKENIIDESGMPKERFSAEFPKEGPSILRIQQVVRGDSAAYFCASSSISGTEAFFGQGTRLTVV.

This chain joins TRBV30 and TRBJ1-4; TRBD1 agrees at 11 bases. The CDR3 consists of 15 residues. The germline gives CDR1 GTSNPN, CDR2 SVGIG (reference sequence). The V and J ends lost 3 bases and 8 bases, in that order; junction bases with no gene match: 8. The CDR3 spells CAWSTGQGAREKLFF. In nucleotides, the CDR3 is TGTGCCTGGAGCACCGGACAGGGGGCTCGCGAAAAACTGTTTTTT.

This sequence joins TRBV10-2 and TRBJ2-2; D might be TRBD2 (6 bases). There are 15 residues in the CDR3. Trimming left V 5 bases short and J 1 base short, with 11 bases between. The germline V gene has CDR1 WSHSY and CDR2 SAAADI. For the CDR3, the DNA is TGCGCCAGCAGTAGGGGACTCTTGAACACCGGGGAGCTGTTTTTT. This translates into CASSRGLLNTGELFF.

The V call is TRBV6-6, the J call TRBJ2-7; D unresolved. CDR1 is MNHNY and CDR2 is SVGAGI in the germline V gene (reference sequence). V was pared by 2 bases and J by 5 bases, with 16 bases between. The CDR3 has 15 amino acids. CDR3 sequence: CASSYEAPEQNEQYF. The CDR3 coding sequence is TGTGCCAGCAGTTACGAGGCTCCTGAACAAAACGAGCAGTACTTC.

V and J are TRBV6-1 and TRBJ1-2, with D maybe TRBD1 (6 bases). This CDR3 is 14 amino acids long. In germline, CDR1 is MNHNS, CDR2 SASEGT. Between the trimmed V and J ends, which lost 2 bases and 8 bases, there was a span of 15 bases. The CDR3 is CASSERAGENGYTF. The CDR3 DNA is TGTGCCAGCAGTGAACGAGCAGGGGAGAACGGCTACACCTTC.

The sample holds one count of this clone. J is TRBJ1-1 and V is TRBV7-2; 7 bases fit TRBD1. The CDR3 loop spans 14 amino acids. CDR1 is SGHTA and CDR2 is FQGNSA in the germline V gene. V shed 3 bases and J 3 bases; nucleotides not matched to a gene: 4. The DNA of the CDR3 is TGTGCCAGCAGCTTTCAGGGGGAGTACACTGAAGCTTTCTTT. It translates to CASSFQGEYTEAFF.

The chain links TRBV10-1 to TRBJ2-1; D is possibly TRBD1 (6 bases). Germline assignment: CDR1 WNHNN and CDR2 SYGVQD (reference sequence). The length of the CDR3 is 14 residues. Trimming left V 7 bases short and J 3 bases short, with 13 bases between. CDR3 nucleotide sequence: TGCGCCAGCACCTACCGGACAGACTACAATGAGCAGTTCTTC. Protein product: CASTYRTDYNEQFF.

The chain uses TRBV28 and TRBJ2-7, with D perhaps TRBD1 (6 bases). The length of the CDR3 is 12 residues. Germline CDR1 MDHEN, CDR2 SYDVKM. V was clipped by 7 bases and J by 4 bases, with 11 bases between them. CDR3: CASTGGKYEQYF. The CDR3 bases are TGTGCCAGCACTGGGGGCAAGTACGAGCAGTACTTC.

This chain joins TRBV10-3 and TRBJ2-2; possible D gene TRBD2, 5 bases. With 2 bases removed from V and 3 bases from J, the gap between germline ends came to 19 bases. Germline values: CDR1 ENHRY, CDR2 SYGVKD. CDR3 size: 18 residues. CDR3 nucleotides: TGTGCCATCAGTGAGAAATTAAGAGGGAGTGGCGACACCGGGGAGCTGTTTTTT. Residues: CAISEKLRGSGDTGELFF.

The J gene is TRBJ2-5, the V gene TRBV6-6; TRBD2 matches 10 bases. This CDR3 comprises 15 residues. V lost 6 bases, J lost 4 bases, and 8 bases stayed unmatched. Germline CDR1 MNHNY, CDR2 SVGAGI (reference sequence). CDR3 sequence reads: CASSWTSGGGETQYF. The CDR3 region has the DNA TGTGCCAGCAGCTGGACTAGCGGAGGGGGAGAGACCCAGTACTTC.

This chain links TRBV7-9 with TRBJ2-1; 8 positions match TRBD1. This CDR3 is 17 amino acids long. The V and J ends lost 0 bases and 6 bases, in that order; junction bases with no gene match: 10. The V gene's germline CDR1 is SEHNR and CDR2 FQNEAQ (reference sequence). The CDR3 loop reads CASSLAQSGGRVNEQFF. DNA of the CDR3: TGTGCCAGCAGCTTAGCGCAGTCAGGGGGCAGAGTCAATGAGCAGTTCTTC.

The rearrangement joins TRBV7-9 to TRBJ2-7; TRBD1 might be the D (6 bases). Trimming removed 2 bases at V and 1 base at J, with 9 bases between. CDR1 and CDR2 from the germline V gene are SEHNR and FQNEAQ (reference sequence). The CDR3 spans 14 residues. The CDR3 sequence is CASSLQQGSYEQYF. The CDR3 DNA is TGTGCCAGCAGCTTACAACAGGGTTCCTACGAGCAGTACTTC.

The CDR3 DNA sequence: TGTGCCAGCAGCTTAGGGAAGGGGGGTTGGGATGAGCAGTTCTTC. It yields the protein CASSLGKGGWDEQFF. This chain uses TRBV7-9 with TRBJ2-1; D is possibly TRBD1 or TRBD2 (6 bases each). Germline CDR1 reads SEHNR; CDR2 reads FQNEAQ (reference sequence). V was clipped by 1 base and J by 8 bases, with 15 bases between them. The CDR3 runs 15 residues.

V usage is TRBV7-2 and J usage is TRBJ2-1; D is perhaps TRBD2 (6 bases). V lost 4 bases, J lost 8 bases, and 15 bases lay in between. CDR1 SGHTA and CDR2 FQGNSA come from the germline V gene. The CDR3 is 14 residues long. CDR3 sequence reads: CASSSSRLDDEQFF. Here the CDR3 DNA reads TGTGCCAGCAGCTCCTCGAGACTAGACGATGAGCAGTTCTTC.

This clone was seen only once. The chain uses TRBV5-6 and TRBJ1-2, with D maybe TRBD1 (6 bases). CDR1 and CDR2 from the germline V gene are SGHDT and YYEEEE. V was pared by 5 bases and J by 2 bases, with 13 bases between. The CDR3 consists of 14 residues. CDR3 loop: CASRRTASNYGYTF. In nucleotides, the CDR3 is TGTGCCAGCAGACGGACAGCTTCAAACTATGGCTACACCTTC.

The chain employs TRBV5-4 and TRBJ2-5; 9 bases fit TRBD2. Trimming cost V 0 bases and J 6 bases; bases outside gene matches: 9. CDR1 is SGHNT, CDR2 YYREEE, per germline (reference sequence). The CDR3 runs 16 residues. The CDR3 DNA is TGTGCCAGCAGCTTGGAGATGCGGGAGGGCCAGAAGACCCAGTACTTC. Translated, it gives CASSLEMREGQKTQYF.

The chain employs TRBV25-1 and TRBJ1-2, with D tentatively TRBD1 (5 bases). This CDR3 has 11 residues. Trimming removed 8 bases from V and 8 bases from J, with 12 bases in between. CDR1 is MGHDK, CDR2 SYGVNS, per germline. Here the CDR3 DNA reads TGTGCCAGCGGGTCAGGGAAGGGCTACACCTTC. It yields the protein CASGSGKGYTF.

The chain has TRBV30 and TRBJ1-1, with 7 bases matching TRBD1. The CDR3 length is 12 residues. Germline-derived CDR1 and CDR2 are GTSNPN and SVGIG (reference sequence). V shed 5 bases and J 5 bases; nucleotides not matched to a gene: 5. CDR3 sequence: CAWYRGGTEAFF. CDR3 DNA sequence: TGTGCCTGGTACAGGGGAGGTACTGAAGCTTTCTTT.

The chain's CDR3 is CASRRQGTTEAFF. CDR3 nucleotides: TGTGCCAGTAGGCGACAGGGTACCACTGAAGCTTTCTTT. This chain connects TRBV19 to TRBJ1-1; 7 bases match TRBD1. This CDR3 spans 13 amino acids. CDR1 and CDR2 (germline): LNHDA, SQIVND (reference sequence). V lost 6 bases, J lost 4 bases, and 5 bases stayed unmatched.

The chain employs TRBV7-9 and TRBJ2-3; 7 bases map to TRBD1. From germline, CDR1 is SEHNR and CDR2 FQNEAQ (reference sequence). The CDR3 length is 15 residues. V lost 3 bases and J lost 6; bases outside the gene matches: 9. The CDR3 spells CASSFTGASGDTQYF. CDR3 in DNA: TGTGCCAGCAGCTTCACAGGGGCCTCAGGGGATACGCAGTATTTT.

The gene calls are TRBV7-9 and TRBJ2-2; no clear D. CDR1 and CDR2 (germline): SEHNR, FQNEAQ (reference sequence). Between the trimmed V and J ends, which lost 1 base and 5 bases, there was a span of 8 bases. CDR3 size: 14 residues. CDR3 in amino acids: CASSLVVLTGELFF. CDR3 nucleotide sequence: TGTGCCAGCAGCTTAGTAGTACTAACCGGGGAGCTGTTTTTT.

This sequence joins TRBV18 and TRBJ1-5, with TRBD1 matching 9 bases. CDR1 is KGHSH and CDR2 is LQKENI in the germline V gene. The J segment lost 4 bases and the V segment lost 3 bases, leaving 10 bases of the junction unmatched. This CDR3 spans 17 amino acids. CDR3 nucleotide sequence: TGTGCCAGCTCACCGGACCATTCCGGGACAGGGAATCAGCCCCAGCATTTT. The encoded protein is CASSPDHSGTGNQPQHF.

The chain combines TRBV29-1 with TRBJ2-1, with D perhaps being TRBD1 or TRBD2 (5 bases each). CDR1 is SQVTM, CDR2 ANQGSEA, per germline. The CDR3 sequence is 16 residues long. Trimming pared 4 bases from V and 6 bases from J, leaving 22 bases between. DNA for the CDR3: TGCAGCGTTGGGGGAGCGAACTTGGCGAGGGGCAATGAGCAGTTCTTC. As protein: CSVGGANLARGNEQFF.